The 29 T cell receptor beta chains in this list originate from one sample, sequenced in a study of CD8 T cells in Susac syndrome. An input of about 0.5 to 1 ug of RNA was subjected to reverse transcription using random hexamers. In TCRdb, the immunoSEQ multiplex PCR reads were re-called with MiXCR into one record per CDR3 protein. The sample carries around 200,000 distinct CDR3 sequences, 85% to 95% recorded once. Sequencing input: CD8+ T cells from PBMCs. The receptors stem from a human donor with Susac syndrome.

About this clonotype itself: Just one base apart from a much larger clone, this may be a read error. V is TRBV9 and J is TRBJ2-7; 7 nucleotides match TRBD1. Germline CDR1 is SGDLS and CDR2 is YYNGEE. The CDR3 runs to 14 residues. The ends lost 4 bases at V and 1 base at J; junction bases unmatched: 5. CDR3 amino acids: CASSPGQRSYEQYF. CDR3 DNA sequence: TGTGCCAGCAGCCCGGGACAGCGATCCTACGAGCAGTACTTC. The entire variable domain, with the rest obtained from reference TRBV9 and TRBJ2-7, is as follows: DSGVTQTPKHLITATGQRVTLRCSPRSGDLSVYWYQQSLDQGLQFLIQYYNGEERAKGNILERFSAQQFPDLHSELNLSSLELGDSALYFCASSPGQRSYEQYFGPGTRLTVT.

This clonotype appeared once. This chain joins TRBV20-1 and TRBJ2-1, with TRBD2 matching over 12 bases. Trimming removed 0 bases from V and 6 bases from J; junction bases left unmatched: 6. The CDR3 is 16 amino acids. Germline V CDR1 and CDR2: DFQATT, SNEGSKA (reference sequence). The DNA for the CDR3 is TGCAGTGCTAGAGACCCCGGGACTAGCGGGTCCAATGAGCAGTTCTTC. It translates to CSARDPGTSGSNEQFF.

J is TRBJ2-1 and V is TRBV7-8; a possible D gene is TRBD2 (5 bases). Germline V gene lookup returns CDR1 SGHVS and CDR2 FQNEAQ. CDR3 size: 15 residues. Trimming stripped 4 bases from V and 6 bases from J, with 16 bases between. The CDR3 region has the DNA TGTGCCAGCAGCTCCCCTTTACTAGATTCCAATGAGCAGTTCTTC. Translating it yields CASSSPLLDSNEQFF.

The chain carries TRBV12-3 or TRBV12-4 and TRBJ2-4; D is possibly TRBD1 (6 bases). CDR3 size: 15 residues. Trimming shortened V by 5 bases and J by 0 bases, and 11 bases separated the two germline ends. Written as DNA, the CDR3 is TGTGCCAGCAGTCTAACAGGGTTAGCCAAAAACATTCAGTACTTC. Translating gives CASSLTGLAKNIQYF.

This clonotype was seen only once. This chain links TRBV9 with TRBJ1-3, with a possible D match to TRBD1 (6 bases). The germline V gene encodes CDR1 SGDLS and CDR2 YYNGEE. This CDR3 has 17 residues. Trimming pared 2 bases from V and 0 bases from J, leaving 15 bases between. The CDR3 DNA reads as TGTGCCAGCAGCGTGGCCAGGGACACTAACTCTGGAAACACCATATATTTT. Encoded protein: CASSVARDTNSGNTIYF.

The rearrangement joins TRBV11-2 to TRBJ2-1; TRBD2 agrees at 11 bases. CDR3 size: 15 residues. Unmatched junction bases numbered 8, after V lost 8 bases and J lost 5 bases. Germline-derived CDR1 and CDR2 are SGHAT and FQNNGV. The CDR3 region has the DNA TGTGCCAGCGTCCGGGGGACTAGCGGTAACAATGAGCAGTTCTTC. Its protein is CASVRGTSGNNEQFF.

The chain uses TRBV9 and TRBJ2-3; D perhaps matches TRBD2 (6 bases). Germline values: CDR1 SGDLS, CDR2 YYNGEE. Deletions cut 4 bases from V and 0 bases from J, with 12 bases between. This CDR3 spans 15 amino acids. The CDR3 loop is CASSSLAASTDTQYF. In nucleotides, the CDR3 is TGTGCCAGCAGCTCATTAGCGGCGAGCACAGATACGCAGTATTTT.

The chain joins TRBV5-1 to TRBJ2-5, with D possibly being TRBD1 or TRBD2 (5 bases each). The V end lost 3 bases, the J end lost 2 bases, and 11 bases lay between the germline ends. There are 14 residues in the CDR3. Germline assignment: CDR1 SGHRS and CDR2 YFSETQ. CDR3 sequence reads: CASSSGRQQETQYF. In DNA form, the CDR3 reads TGCGCCAGCAGCTCGGGACGGCAACAAGAGACCCAGTACTTC.

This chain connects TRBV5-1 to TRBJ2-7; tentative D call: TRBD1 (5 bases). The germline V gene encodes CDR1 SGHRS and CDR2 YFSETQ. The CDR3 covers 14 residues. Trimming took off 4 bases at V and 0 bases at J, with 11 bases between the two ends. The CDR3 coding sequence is TGCGCCAGCAGCCCGGACACCTACTCCTACGAGCAGTACTTC. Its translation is CASSPDTYSYEQYF.

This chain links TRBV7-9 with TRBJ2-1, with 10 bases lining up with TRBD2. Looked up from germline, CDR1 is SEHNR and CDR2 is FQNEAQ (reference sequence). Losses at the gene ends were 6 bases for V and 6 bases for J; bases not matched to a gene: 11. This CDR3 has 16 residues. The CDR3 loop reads CASSPAGGLEINEQFF. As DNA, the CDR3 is TGTGCCAGCAGTCCAGCGGGGGGGCTGGAGATCAATGAGCAGTTCTTC.

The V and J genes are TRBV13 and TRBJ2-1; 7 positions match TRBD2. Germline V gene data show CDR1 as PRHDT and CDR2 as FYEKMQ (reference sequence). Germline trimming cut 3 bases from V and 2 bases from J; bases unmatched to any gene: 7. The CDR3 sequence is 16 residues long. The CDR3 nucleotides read TGTGCCAGCAGCTTCACAACTAGCGACGCCTACAATGAGCAGTTCTTC. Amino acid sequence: CASSFTTSDAYNEQFF.

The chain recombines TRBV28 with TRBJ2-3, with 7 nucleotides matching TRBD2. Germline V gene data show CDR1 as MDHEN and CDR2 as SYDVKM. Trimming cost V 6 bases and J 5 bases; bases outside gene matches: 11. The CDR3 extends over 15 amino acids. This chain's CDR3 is CASSPAAGVLDTQYF. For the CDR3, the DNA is TGTGCCAGCAGCCCTGCGGCGGGAGTCTTAGATACGCAGTATTTT. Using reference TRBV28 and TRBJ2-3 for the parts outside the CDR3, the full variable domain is DVKVTQSSRYLVKRTGEKVFLECVQDMDHENMFWYRQDPGLGLRLIYFSYDVKMKEKGDIPEGYSVSREKKERFSLILESASTNQTSMYLCASSPAAGVLDTQYFGPGTRLTVL.

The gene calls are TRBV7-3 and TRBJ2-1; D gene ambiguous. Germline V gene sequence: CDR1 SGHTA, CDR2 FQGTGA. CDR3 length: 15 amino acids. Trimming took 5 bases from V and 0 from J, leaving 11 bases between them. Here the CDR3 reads CASSDPLSSYNEQFF. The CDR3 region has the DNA TGTGCCAGCAGCGACCCGCTTAGCTCCTACAATGAGCAGTTCTTC.

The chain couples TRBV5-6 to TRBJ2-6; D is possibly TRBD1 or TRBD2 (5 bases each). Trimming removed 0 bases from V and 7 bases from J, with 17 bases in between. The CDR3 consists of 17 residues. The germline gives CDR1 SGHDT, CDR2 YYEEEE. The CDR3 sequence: CASSLGPGTSGANVLTF. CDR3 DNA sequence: TGTGCCAGCAGCTTGGGGCCCGGGACGTCAGGCGCCAACGTCCTGACTTTC. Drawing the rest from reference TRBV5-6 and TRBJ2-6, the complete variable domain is DAGVTQSPTHLIKTRGQQVTLRCSPKSGHDTVSWYQQALGQGPQFIFQYYEEEERQRGNFPDRFSGHQFPNYSSELNVNALLLGDSALYLCASSLGPGTSGANVLTFGAGSRLTVL.

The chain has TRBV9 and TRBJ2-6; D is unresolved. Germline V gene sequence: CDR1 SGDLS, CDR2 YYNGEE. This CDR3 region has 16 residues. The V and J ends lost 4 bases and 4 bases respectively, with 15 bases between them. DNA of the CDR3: TGTGCCAGCAGCCGTCAAAAAAGGCTCGGGGCCAACGTCCTGACTTTC. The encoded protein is CASSRQKRLGANVLTF.

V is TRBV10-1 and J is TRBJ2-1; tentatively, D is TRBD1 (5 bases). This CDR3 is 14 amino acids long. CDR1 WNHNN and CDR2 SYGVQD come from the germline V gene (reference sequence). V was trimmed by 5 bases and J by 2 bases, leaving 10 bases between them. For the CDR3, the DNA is TGCGCCAGCAGTATGACAGAGACCTACAATGAGCAGTTCTTC. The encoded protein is CASSMTETYNEQFF.

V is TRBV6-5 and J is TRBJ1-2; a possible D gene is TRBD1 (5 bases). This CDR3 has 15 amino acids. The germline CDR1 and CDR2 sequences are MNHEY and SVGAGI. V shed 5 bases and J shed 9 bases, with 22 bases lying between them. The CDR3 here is CASSAAAGGSERYTF. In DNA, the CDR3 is TGTGCCAGCAGTGCCGCGGCGGGGGGATCAGAACGCTACACCTTC.

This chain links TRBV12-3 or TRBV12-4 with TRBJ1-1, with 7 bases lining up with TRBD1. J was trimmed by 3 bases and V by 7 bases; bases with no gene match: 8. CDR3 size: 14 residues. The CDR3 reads CASNTGAGHTEAFF. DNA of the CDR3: TGTGCCAGCAATACAGGGGCTGGTCACACTGAAGCTTTCTTT.

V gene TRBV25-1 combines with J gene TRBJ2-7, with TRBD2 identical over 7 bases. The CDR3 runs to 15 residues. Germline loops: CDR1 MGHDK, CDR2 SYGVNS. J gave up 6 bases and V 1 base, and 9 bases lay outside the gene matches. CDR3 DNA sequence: TGTGCCAGCAGTGAATTTGTGGGAGGGGTCCGCGAGCAGTACTTC. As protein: CASSEFVGGVREQYF.

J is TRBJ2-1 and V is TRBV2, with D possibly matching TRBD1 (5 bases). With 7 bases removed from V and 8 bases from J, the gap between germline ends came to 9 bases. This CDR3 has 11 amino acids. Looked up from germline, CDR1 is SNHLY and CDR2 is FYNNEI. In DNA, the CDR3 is TGTGCCAGCACAGGGCTAGATGAGCAGTTCTTC. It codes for CASTGLDEQFF.

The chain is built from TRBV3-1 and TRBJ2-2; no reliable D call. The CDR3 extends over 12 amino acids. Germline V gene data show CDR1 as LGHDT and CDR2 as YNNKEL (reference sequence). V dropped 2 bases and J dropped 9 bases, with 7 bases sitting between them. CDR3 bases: TGTGCCAGCAGCCAAAGTAGTTGGGAGCTGTTTTTT. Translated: CASSQSSWELFF.

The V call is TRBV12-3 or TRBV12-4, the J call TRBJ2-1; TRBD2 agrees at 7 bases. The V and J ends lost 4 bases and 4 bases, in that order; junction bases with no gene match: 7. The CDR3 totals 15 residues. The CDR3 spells CASSWDYPTYNEQFF. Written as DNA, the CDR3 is TGTGCCAGCAGTTGGGACTACCCAACATACAATGAGCAGTTCTTC.

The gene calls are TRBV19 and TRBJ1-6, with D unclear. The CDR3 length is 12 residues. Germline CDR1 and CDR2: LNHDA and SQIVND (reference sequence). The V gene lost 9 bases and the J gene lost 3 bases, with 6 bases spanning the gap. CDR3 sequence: CARDGYNSPLHF. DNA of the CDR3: TGTGCCAGAGACGGCTATAATTCACCCCTCCACTTT.

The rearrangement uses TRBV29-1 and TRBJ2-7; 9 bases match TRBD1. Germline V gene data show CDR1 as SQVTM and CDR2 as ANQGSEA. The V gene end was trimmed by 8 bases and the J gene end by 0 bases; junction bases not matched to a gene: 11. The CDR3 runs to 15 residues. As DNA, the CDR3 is TGCAGCTGTCGTACCGGGACAGGGAGCTCCTACGAGCAGTACTTC. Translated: CSCRTGTGSSYEQYF.

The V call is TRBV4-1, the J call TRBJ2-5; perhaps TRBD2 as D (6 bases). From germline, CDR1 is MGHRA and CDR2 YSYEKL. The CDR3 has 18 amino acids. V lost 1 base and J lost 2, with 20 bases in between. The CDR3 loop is CASSQAFSEGILQETQYF. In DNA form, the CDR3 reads TGCGCCAGCAGCCAAGCCTTCTCGGAGGGCATCCTTCAAGAGACCCAGTACTTC.

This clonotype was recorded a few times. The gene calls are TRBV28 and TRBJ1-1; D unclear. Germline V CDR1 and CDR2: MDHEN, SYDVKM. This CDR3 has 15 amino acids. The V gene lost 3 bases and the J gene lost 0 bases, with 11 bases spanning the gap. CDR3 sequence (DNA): TGTGCCAGCAGTTTGGCTGGGGAGTTGAACACTGAAGCTTTCTTT. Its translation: CASSLAGELNTEAFF.

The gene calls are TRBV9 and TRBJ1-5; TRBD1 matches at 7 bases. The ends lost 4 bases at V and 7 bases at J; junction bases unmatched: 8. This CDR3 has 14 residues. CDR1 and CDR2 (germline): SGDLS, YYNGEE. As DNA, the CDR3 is TGTGCCAGCAGCCCTGGGGGGGGACAGCAGCCCCAGCATTTT. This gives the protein CASSPGGGQQPQHF.

The CDR3 region is CASSLVLQETQYF. In DNA, the CDR3 is TGTGCCAGCAGCTTAGTGCTCCAAGAGACCCAGTACTTC. The J gene is TRBJ2-5, the V gene TRBV11-2; no definite D call. V was pared by 1 base and J by 1 base, with 4 bases between. The CDR3 totals 13 residues. Germline V CDR1 and CDR2: SGHAT, FQNNGV.

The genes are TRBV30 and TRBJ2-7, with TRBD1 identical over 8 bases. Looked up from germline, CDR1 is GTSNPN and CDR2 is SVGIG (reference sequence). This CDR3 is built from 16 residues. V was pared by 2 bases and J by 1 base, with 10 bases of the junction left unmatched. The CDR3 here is CAWSYTRTGKSYEQYF. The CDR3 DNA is TGTGCCTGGAGTTACACGAGGACAGGGAAGTCCTACGAGCAGTACTTC. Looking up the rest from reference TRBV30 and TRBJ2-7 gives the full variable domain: SQTIHQWPATLVQPVGSPLSLECTVEGTSNPNLYWYRQAAGRGLQLLFYSVGIGQISSEVPQNLSASRPQDRQFILSSKKLLLSDSGFYLCAWSYTRTGKSYEQYFGPGTRLTVT.